Listed here is a single T cell receptor (beta chain). The antigen is unknown. TCRdb fed the 5' RACE reads into MiXCR, producing one record per CDR3 protein. Here the sample spans 620,000 or so distinct CDR3 sequences, 9% to 15% being singletons. The data are from a study of T cells after yellow fever vaccination. Broader study findings: Across the CD4 and CD8 compartments, a small share of clonotypes was present in both. A secondary response was less intense yet reached its peak sooner, at day 5 versus 15.

The sequence derives from a man aged 25-45 years who received the YFV17D yellow fever vaccine. The source was PBMCs, collected on the day of the yellow fever booster vaccination.

Here the CDR3 DNA reads TGCAGCGCGGGCGTGGGGACAATGAACACTGAAGCTTTCTTT. It encodes CSAGVGTMNTEAFF. This chain joins TRBV29-1 and TRBJ1-1, with D tentatively TRBD1 (6 bases). Germline CDR1 and CDR2: SQVTM and ANQGSEA. V was trimmed by 7 bases and J by 0 bases, leaving 15 bases between them. This CDR3 region has 14 residues.